What follows are 28 T cell receptor beta chains derived from one specimen sequenced in a study of T cell responses to AZD1222 COVID-19 vaccine listed by TCRdb under 2021. Preparation of the library involved the immunoSEQ multiplex PCR assay. TCRdb obtained this table from immuneACCESS and retained in-frame rearrangements with V and J assigned. These tables miss some clones; where compared with another copy, unresolved V genes account for less than half of the shortfall, and the remainder is unexplained. This sample holds about 70,000 clones; around 90% were observed only once. In total, the top ten clones hold roughly 1.2% of the sample. Interpreted using the paper, the time point label stands for: about 28 days (+/-7) after the second vaccine dose. Source: peripheral blood, taken 28 days after the second AZD1222 dose. The receptor set was obtained from an adult who received the AZD1222 COVID-19 vaccine.

As to this clone: Germline and junction disagree at one end, which may indicate a read error. The chain uses TRBV7-7 and TRBJ1-1, with unresolved D. The germline V gene encodes CDR1 SSHAT and CDR2 FNYEAQ (reference sequence). This CDR3 contains 13 residues. The CDR3 nucleotides read TGTGCTAGCAGCGTCGACTCGAGCACTGAAGCTTTCTTT. Its translation: CASSVDSSTEAFF. Using reference TRBV7-7 and TRBJ1-1 for the parts outside the CDR3, the full variable domain is GAGVSQSPRYKVTKRGQDVTLRCDPISSHATLYWYQQALGQGPEFLTYFNYEAQPDKSGLPSDRFSAERPEGSISTLTIQRTEQRDSAMYRCASSVDSSTEAFFGQGTRLTVV.

The V gene is TRBV7-9, the J gene TRBJ2-4; 10 bases agree with TRBD2. The CDR3 sequence is 18 residues long. Per germline, CDR1 SEHNR and CDR2 FQNEAQ (reference sequence). Trimming cost V 5 bases and J 2 bases; bases outside gene matches: 12. The CDR3, as DNA: TGTGCCAGCAGCCTAGGGGGCGGAGCGGGAGGGACCAAAAACATTCAGTACTTC. It yields the protein CASSLGGGAGGTKNIQYF.

The chain is built from TRBV18 and TRBJ1-2; no definite D call. There are 13 residues in the CDR3. V was cut by 3 bases and J by 5 bases, with 10 bases left in between. The germline CDR1 and CDR2 sequences are KGHSH and LQKENI. The CDR3 loop reads CASSPSPSYGYTF. CDR3 bases: TGTGCCAGCTCACCCTCCCCATCATATGGCTACACCTTC.

This clone was observed once. V is TRBV19 and J is TRBJ2-2; D gene ambiguous. V was trimmed by 4 bases and J by 0 bases, leaving 3 bases between them. This CDR3 contains 13 residues. CDR1 and CDR2 (germline): LNHDA, SQIVND (reference sequence). CDR3 coding DNA: TGTGCCAGTAGTACCGCGAACACCGGGGAGCTGTTTTTT. Amino acid sequence: CASSTANTGELFF.

There are a few counts of this clone. The gene calls are TRBV10-1 and TRBJ1-4; D gene uncertain. Per the germline V gene, CDR1 is WNHNN and CDR2 is SYGVQD (reference sequence). CDR3 size: 13 residues. The ends were cut back, 4 bases at V and 4 bases at J, with 7 bases in the middle. The CDR3 region has the DNA TGCGCCAGCAGTGGGGCAGTTAATGAAAAACTGTTTTTT. As protein: CASSGAVNEKLFF.

The CDR3 nucleotides read TGCGCCAGCAGCTTGGGGACACTACTAATCTACAATGAGCAGTTCTTC. This encodes CASSLGTLLIYNEQFF. The chain links TRBV5-1 to TRBJ2-1, with D maybe TRBD1 (5 bases). CDR1 SGHRS and CDR2 YFSETQ come from the germline V gene. The length of the CDR3 is 16 residues. V was clipped by 0 bases and J by 3 bases, with 13 bases between them.

The chain links TRBV18 to TRBJ2-1, with 12 bases matching TRBD1. In germline, CDR1 is KGHSH, CDR2 LQKENI. The CDR3 runs to 18 residues. V trimming: 2 bases; J trimming: 4 bases; junction bases outside the gene matches: 9. The CDR3 DNA is TGTGCCAGCTCACCATTTTCCGGGACAGGGGGCGCGTACAATGAGCAGTTCTTC. Protein: CASSPFSGTGGAYNEQFF.

The chain links TRBV7-9 to TRBJ1-1, with D possibly TRBD1 on 5 matching bases. V shed 1 base and J shed 3 bases, with 12 bases lying between them. The CDR3 totals 15 residues. Germline values: CDR1 SEHNR, CDR2 FQNEAQ (reference sequence). The CDR3 protein is CASSLGVGEDTEAFF. CDR3 nucleotide sequence: TGTGCCAGCAGCTTAGGCGTAGGGGAGGACACTGAAGCTTTCTTT.

The chain has TRBV18 and TRBJ1-1; TRBD1 aligns across 10 bases. This CDR3 has 17 amino acids. In germline, CDR1 is KGHSH, CDR2 LQKENI. V shed 3 bases and J 0 bases; nucleotides not matched to a gene: 7. The CDR3 spells CASSPSRQGAMNTEAFF. Written as DNA, the CDR3 is TGTGCCAGCTCACCCTCCAGACAGGGGGCAATGAACACTGAAGCTTTCTTT.

The chain couples TRBV5-6 to TRBJ2-2; tentatively, D is TRBD2 (6 bases). V dropped 7 bases and J dropped 5 bases, with 18 bases sitting between them. CDR3 size: 15 residues. Germline CDR1 SGHDT, CDR2 YYEEEE. The CDR3 is CASVTTGVDTGELFF. The CDR3 DNA is TGTGCCAGCGTAACTACGGGAGTAGATACCGGGGAGCTGTTTTTT.

There are a few counts of this clone. The rearrangement joins TRBV3-1 (or the pseudogene TRBV3-2) to TRBJ1-1; D is undetermined. V was pared by 1 base and J by 8 bases, with 11 bases between. The CDR3 length is 13 residues. Germline lookup yields CDR1 LGHDT and CDR2 YNNKEL (reference sequence). DNA for the CDR3: TGTGCCAGCAGCCAAGGACGGTTTGTGGAAGCTTTCTTT. It codes for CASSQGRFVEAFF.

As to this clone: Other DNA sequences in this specimen translate into the identical CDR3. The J gene is TRBJ1-2, the V gene TRBV7-9; D gene ambiguous. The CDR3 runs to 14 residues. Germline CDR1 and CDR2: SEHNR and FQNEAQ (reference sequence). V was cut by 6 bases and J by 0 bases, with 11 bases left in between. The CDR3 protein is CASSLTGANYGYTF. As DNA, the CDR3 is TGTGCCAGCAGTCTAACCGGGGCTAACTATGGCTACACCTTC.

The chain links TRBV5-1 to TRBJ2-1, with 9 positions matching TRBD2. J was trimmed by 5 bases and V by 0 bases; bases with no gene match: 3. The CDR3 spans 15 residues. Per the germline V gene, CDR1 is SGHRS and CDR2 is YFSETQ. The CDR3 protein is CASSLAPSGDNEQFF. CDR3 in DNA: TGCGCCAGCAGCTTGGCCCCTAGCGGGGACAATGAGCAGTTCTTC.

The chain is built from TRBV5-6 and TRBJ2-7; perhaps TRBD2 as D (5 bases). The CDR3 covers 15 residues. Trimming left V 1 base short and J 3 bases short, with 14 bases between. Germline V CDR1 and CDR2: SGHDT, YYEEEE. The chain's CDR3 is CASSLSGTRVYEQYF. The CDR3 DNA is TGTGCCAGCAGCTTGTCGGGAACACGGGTCTACGAGCAGTACTTC.

This clone appeared once. This sequence joins TRBV2 and TRBJ2-5, with D possibly TRBD2 on 6 matching bases. There are 15 residues in the CDR3. Germline CDR1 and CDR2: SNHLY and FYNNEI. The V gene lost 0 bases and the J gene lost 4 bases, with 12 bases spanning the gap. In DNA, the CDR3 is TGTGCCAGCAGTGAAGCGCGAGCGGGTGCAGAGACCCAGTACTTC. It is translated as CASSEARAGAETQYF.

The chain is built from TRBV7-3 and TRBJ1-2; 10 bases map to TRBD1. Unmatched junction bases numbered 10, after V lost 5 bases and J lost 4 bases. In germline, CDR1 is SGHTA, CDR2 FQGTGA. This CDR3 comprises 16 residues. The DNA of the CDR3 is TGTGCCAGCAGCCCCGGGACAGGGGATTTGAGCTATGGCTACACCTTC. Residues: CASSPGTGDLSYGYTF.

CDR3 bases: TGTGCCACCAGCAGGGAAGGGGTTTACTATGGCTACACCTTC. Residues: CATSREGVYYGYTF. The chain employs TRBV15 and TRBJ1-2; the D gene is possibly TRBD1 (5 bases). The CDR3 contains 14 residues. Germline V CDR1 and CDR2: LNHNV, YYDKDF (reference sequence). Trimming left V 3 bases short and J 3 bases short, with 11 bases between. Full variable domain (remainder filled in from reference TRBV15 and TRBJ1-2): DAMVIQNPRYQVTQFGKPVTLSCSQTLNHNVMYWYQQKSSQAPKLLFHYYDKDFNNEADTPDNFQSRRPNTSFCFLDIRSPGLGDTAMYLCATSREGVYYGYTFGSGTRLTVV.

The gene calls are TRBV27 and TRBJ1-5, with a tentative D call TRBD1 (5 bases). This CDR3 spans 16 amino acids. Trimming pared 3 bases from V and 0 bases from J, leaving 12 bases between. From germline, CDR1 is MNHEY and CDR2 SMNVEV (reference sequence). Written as DNA, the CDR3 is TGTGCCAGCAGTTTGACAGCACTTTATAGCAATCAGCCCCAGCATTTT. It codes for CASSLTALYSNQPQHF.

The chain links TRBV7-3 to TRBJ2-1; D gene unclear. Trimming shortened V by 5 bases and J by 2 bases, and 13 bases separated the two germline ends. The germline V gene has CDR1 SGHTA and CDR2 FQGTGA. The CDR3 sequence is 15 residues long. The CDR3 DNA reads TGTGCCAGCAGCCCGACGTCCCAAACCTACAATGAGCAGTTCTTC. It encodes CASSPTSQTYNEQFF.

The chain joins TRBV7-6 to TRBJ2-7; TRBD1 matches at 12 bases. The length of the CDR3 is 16 residues. Trimming removed 5 bases from V and 7 bases from J; junction bases left unmatched: 12. Germline assignment: CDR1 SGHVS and CDR2 FNYEAQ. CDR3 sequence reads: CASSPNSGQGAREQYF. Here the CDR3 DNA reads TGTGCCAGCAGCCCCAATTCGGGACAGGGGGCGCGAGAGCAGTACTTC.

The chain recombines TRBV18 with TRBJ2-7; 9 bases line up with TRBD1. This CDR3 comprises 16 residues. Germline loops: CDR1 KGHSH, CDR2 LQKENI. V dropped 2 bases and J dropped 4; count of bases not matched to a gene: 9. The CDR3 spells CASSPIPPGQGYEQYF. The DNA for the CDR3 is TGTGCCAGCTCACCAATTCCTCCGGGACAGGGTTACGAGCAGTACTTC.

This clone has only a few counts. The chain is built from TRBV10-3 and TRBJ1-1, with D perhaps matching TRBD1 (5 bases). Deletions cut 11 bases from V and 0 bases from J, with 16 bases between. The CDR3 covers 14 residues. Germline-derived CDR1 and CDR2 are ENHRY and SYGVKD. CDR3 residues: CAVKEGTVNTEAFF. The DNA of the CDR3 is TGTGCCGTCAAGGAAGGGACGGTGAACACTGAAGCTTTCTTT.

This clone was counted a single time. The J gene is TRBJ2-2, the V gene TRBV21-1; TRBD2 is the table's D call, not checked against the DNA. TRBV21-1 is assigned pseudogene status. This CDR3 has 19 amino acids. CDR3 nucleotides: TGTGCCAGCAGCAAAGGGGCGAATAGCGGGAGATGGAACACCGGGGAGCTGTTTTTT. Its translation: CASSKGANSGRWNTGELFF.

This rearrangement joins TRBV10-3 to TRBJ1-4, with D unclear. Germline assignment: CDR1 ENHRY and CDR2 SYGVKD. Trimming cost V 5 bases and J 8 bases, with 15 bases left between them. This CDR3 contains 14 residues. CDR3 bases: TGTGCCATCAGTCCACAATCTAAGGCCGAAAAACTGTTTTTT. This sequence encodes CAISPQSKAEKLFF.

The gene calls are TRBV7-2 and TRBJ1-1; no clear D. The ends were cut back, 1 base at V and 0 bases at J, with 6 bases in the middle. The CDR3 is 14 residues long. The germline gives CDR1 SGHTA, CDR2 FQGNSA. The CDR3 loop reads CASSLVEMNTEAFF. CDR3 bases: TGTGCCAGCAGCTTAGTGGAGATGAACACTGAAGCTTTCTTT.

J is TRBJ2-2 and V is TRBV5-4; D is uncertain. V gave up 2 bases and J gave up 3 bases, with 8 bases separating them. Germline V gene sequence: CDR1 SGHNT, CDR2 YYREEE (reference sequence). The CDR3 contains 14 residues. The CDR3 DNA reads as TGTGCCAGCAGCTTCGGAGCATACACCGGGGAGCTGTTTTTT. It translates to CASSFGAYTGELFF.

The rearrangement uses TRBV10-3 and TRBJ2-1; D is uncertain. CDR1 is ENHRY, CDR2 SYGVKD, per germline. With 10 bases removed from V and 2 bases from J, the gap between germline ends came to 15 bases. The CDR3 extends over 14 amino acids. CDR3 sequence reads: CATSAGDAYNEQFF. In nucleotides, the CDR3 is TGTGCCACATCGGCAGGCGACGCCTACAATGAGCAGTTCTTC.

The chain uses TRBV5-6 and TRBJ1-6, with D uncertain. V was pared by 4 bases and J by 4 bases, with 9 bases between. The CDR3 sequence is 14 residues long. The V gene's germline CDR1 is SGHDT and CDR2 YYEEEE. The CDR3 DNA reads as TGTGCCAGCAGCCGTTGGGATTATAATTCACCCCTCCACTTT. It is translated as CASSRWDYNSPLHF.